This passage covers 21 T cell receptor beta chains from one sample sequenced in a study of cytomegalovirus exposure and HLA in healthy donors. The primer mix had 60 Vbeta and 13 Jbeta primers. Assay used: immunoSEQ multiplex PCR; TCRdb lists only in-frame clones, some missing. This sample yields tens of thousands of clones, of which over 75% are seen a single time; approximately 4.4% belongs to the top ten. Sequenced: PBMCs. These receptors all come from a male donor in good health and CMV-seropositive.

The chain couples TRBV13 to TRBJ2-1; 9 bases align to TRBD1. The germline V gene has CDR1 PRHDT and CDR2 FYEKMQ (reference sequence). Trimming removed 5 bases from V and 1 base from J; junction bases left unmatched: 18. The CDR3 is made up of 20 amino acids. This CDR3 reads CASSPTTGTGKGLSYNEQFF. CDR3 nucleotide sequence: TGTGCCAGCAGCCCAACCACCGGGACAGGGAAAGGTCTTTCCTACAATGAGCAGTTCTTC. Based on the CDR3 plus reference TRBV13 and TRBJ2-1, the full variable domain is AAGVIQSPRHLIKEKRETATLKCYPIPRHDTVYWYQQGPGQDPQFLISFYEKMQSDKGSIPDRFSAQQFSDYHSELNMSSLELGDSALYFCASSPTTGTGKGLSYNEQFFGPGTRLTVL.

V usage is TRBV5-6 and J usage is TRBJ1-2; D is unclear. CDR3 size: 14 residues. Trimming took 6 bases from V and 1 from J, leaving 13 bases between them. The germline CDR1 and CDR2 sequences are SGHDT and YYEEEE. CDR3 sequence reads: CASIPGGYNYGYTF. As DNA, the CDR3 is TGTGCCAGCATCCCGGGTGGTTATAACTATGGCTACACCTTC.

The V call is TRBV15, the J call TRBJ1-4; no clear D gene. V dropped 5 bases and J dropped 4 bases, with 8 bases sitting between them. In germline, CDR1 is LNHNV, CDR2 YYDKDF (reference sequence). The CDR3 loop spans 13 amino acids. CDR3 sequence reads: CATSGQLNEKLFF. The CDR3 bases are TGTGCCACCAGCGGGCAGCTTAATGAAAAACTGTTTTTT.

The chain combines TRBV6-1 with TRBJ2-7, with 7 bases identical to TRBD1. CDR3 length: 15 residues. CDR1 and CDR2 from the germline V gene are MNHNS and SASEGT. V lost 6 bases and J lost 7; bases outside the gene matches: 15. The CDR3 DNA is TGTGCCAGCAGGGACAGGCAAGTGGGTACGAGAGAGCAGTACTTC. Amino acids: CASRDRQVGTREQYF.

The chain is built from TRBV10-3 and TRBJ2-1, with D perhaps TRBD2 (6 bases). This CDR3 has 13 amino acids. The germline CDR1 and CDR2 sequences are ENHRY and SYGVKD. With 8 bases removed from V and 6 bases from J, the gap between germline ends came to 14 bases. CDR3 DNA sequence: TGTGCCATCCGGGGGACTGAAGTCAATGAGCAGTTCTTC. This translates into CAIRGTEVNEQFF.

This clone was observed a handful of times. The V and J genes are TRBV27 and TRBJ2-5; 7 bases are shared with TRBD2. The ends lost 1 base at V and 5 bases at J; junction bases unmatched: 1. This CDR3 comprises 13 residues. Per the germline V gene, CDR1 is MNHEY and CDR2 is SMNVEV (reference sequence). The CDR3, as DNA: TGTGCCAGCAGTTTATGGGGGGGGGAGACCCAGTACTTC. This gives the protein CASSLWGGETQYF.

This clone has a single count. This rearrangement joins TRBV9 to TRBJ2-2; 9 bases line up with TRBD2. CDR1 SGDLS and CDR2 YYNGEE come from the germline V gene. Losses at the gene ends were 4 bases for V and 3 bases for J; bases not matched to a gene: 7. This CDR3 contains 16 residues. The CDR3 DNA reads TGTGCCAGCAGCACGAAAGCGGGGGGTTACACCGGGGAGCTGTTTTTT. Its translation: CASSTKAGGYTGELFF.

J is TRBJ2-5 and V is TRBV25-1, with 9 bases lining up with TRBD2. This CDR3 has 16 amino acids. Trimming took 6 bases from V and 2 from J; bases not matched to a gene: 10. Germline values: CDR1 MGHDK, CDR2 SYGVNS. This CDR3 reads CASSQGGSGGQETQYF. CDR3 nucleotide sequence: TGTGCCAGCAGCCAGGGAGGTAGCGGGGGACAAGAGACCCAGTACTTC.

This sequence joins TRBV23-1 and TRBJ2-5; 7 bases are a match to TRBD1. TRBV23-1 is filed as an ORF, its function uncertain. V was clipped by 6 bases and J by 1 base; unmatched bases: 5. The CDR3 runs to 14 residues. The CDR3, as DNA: TGCGCCAGCAGCCCCGGACAGGCCCAAGAGACCCAGTACTTC. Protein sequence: CASSPGQAQETQYF.

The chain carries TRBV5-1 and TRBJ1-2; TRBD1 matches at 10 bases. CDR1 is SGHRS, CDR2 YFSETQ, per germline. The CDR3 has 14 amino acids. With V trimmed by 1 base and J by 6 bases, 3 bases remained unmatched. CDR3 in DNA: TGCGCCAGCAGCTTGTCCGGGACAGGGGATGGCTACACCTTC. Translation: CASSLSGTGDGYTF.

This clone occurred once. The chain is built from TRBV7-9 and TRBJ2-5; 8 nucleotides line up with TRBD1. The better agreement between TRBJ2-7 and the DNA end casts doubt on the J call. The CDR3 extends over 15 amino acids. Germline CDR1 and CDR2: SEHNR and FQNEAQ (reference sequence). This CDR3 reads CASSLAHGQGYEQYF. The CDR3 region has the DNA TGTGCCAGCAGCTTAGCTCACGGACAGGGCTACGAGCAGTACTTC.

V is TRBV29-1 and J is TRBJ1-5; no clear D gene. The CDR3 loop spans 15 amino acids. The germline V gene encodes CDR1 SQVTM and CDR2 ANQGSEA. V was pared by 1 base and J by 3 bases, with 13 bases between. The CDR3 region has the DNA TGCAGCGTTGAAGGTCGCGACAAGAACAATCAGCCCCAGCATTTT. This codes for CSVEGRDKNNQPQHF.

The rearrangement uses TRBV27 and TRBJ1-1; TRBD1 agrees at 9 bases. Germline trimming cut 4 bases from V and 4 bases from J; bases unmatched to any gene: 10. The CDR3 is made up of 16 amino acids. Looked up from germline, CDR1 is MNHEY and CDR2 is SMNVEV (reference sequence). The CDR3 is CASSSYPDRGGTEAFF. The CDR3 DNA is TGTGCCAGCAGTTCCTACCCGGACAGGGGTGGCACTGAAGCTTTCTTT.

The CDR3 region is CASSLGASGSQETQYF. The CDR3 DNA reads as TGTGCCAGCAGTTTGGGTGCTAGCGGCTCCCAAGAGACCCAGTACTTC. The chain employs TRBV28 and TRBJ2-5, with 7 bases fitting TRBD2. Germline V gene data show CDR1 as MDHEN and CDR2 as SYDVKM. J lost 1 base, V lost 3 bases, and 8 bases had no gene match. CDR3 length: 16 residues. Drawing the rest from reference TRBV28 and TRBJ2-5, the complete variable domain is DVKVTQSSRYLVKRTGEKVFLECVQDMDHENMFWYRQDPGLGLRLIYFSYDVKMKEKGDIPEGYSVSREKKERFSLILESASTNQTSMYLCASSLGASGSQETQYFGPGTRLLVL.

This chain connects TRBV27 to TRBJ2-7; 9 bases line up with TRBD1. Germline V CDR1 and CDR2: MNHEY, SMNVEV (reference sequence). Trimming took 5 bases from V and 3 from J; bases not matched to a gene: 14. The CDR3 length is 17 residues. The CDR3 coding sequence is TGTGCCAGCAGTCCACAGGGGGCGCACCCTTCTAGCTACGAGCAGTACTTC. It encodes CASSPQGAHPSSYEQYF.

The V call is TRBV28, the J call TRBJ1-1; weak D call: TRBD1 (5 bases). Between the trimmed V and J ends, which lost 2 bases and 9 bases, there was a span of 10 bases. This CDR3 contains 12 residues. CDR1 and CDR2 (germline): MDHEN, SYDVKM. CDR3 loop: CASSLLRQKAFF. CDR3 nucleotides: TGTGCCAGCAGTTTACTGCGACAGAAAGCTTTCTTT. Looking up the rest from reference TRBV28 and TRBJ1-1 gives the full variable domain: DVKVTQSSRYLVKRTGEKVFLECVQDMDHENMFWYRQDPGLGLRLIYFSYDVKMKEKGDIPEGYSVSREKKERFSLILESASTNQTSMYLCASSLLRQKAFFGQGTRLTVV.

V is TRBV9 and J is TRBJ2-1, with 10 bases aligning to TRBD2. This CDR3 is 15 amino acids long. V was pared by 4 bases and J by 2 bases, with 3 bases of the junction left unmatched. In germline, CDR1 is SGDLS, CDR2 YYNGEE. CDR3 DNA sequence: TGTGCCAGCAGCAGGCTAGCGGGAGCCTACAATGAGCAGTTCTTC. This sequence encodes CASSRLAGAYNEQFF.

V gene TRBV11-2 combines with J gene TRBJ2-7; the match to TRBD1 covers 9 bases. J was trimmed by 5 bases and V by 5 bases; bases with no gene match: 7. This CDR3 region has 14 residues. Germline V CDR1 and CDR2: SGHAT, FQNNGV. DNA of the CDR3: TGTGCCAGCAGCGGGGGACAGGGCATCAACGAGCAGTACTTC. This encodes CASSGGQGINEQYF.

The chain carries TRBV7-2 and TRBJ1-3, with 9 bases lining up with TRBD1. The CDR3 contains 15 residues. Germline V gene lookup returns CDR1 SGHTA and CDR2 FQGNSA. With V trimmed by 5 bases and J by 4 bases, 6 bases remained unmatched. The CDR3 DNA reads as TGTGCCAGCAGCCAGGGACAGGGTAGAGGAAACACCATATATTTT. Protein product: CASSQGQGRGNTIYF.

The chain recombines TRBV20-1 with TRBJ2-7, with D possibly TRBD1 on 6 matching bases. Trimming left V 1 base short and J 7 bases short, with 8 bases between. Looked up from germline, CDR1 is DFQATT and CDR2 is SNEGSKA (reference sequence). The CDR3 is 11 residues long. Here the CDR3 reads CSARGQVEQYF. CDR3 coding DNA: TGCAGTGCTAGAGGACAGGTGGAGCAGTACTTC.

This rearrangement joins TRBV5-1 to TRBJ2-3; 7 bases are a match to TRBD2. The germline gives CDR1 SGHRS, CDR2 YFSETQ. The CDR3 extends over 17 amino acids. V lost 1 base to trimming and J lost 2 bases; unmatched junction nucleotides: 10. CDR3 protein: CASSLSGGSPLTDTQYF. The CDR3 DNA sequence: TGCGCCAGCAGCTTGTCGGGAGGTTCCCCACTCACAGATACGCAGTATTTT.